These T cell receptor beta chains were read from a single sample in a study of regulatory dendritic cells for organ transplantation. TCRdb keeps only in-frame clones here, not all; method: immunoSEQ multiplex PCR. The table shows 30,000 to 40,000 clones, with roughly nine tenths occurring only once. The sample consisted of naive CD4+ T cells from blood. Receptors originate from a human donor in good health. Both conserved end residues are part of each CDR3. D genes are given only for firm matches. Size tells how often a clone was seen (once, few, many) or the class of an expanded clone, and some rows leave it out.

v_gene: TRBV5-1
d_gene: TRBD1
j_gene: TRBJ2-1
abundance: NA
CDR3nt: TGCGCCAGTAGGACAGGGGGCGCGGGGAATGAGCAGTTCTTC
CDR3aa: CASRTGGAGNEQFF

v_gene: TRBV7-2
d_gene: NA
j_gene: TRBJ1-5
abundance: NA
CDR3nt: TGTGCCAGCAGCTTAGTGGGGGACCGACAGCCCCAGCATTTT
CDR3aa: CASSLVGDRQPQHF

v_gene: TRBV11-1
d_gene: NA
j_gene: TRBJ2-2
abundance: NA
CDR3nt: TGTGCCAGCAGCTTACAGAGCACCGGGGAGCTGTTTTTT
CDR3aa: CASSLQSTGELFF

v_gene: TRBV19
d_gene: NA
j_gene: TRBJ2-7
abundance: NA
CDR3nt: TGTGCCAGTAGTACCGGAGGGGGGATTACAGGGGTGAACGAGCAGTACTTC
CDR3aa: CASSTGGGITGVNEQYF

v_gene: TRBV20-1
d_gene: NA
j_gene: TRBJ2-7
abundance: NA
CDR3nt: TGCAGTGCTAGAGTGGGGCTCGAGCAGTACTTC
CDR3aa: CSARVGLEQYF

v_gene: TRBV29-1
d_gene: NA
j_gene: TRBJ2-1
abundance: NA
CDR3nt: TGCGGAGCCTTAGGCAATGAGCAGTTCTTC
CDR3aa: CGALGNEQFF

v_gene: TRBV6-6
d_gene: TRBD1
j_gene: TRBJ2-7
abundance: NA
CDR3nt: TGTGCCAGCAGTTACGGACAGGGCATCTACGAGCAGTACTTC
CDR3aa: CASSYGQGIYEQYF

v_gene: TRBV5-1
d_gene: NA
j_gene: TRBJ1-5
abundance: few
CDR3nt: TGCGCCAGCAGCTTGGGGCCAGGCGAACAGCCCCAGCATTTT
CDR3aa: CASSLGPGEQPQHF

v_gene: TRBV29-1
d_gene: NA
j_gene: TRBJ2-3
abundance: once
CDR3nt: TGCAGCTTTGCTCCGTGGGGAGGAACGCAGTATTTT
CDR3aa: CSFAPWGGTQYF

v_gene: TRBV7-9
d_gene: TRBD2
j_gene: TRBJ2-3
abundance: NA
CDR3nt: TGTGCCAGCAGCCGGGGGGAAACACGCCGGGATACGCAGTATTTT
CDR3aa: CASSRGETRRDTQYF

v_gene: TRBV10-3
d_gene: NA
j_gene: TRBJ1-3
abundance: once
CDR3nt: TGTGCCACGGGGTGGACGGGCGGATCAAACACCATATATTTT
CDR3aa: CATGWTGGSNTIYF

v_gene: TRBV5-4
d_gene: TRBD1
j_gene: TRBJ1-4
abundance: NA
CDR3nt: TGTGCCAGCAGTTCCGGGACAGGGGCGCATGAAAAACTGTTTTTT
CDR3aa: CASSSGTGAHEKLFF

v_gene: TRBV28
d_gene: NA
j_gene: TRBJ2-1
abundance: once
CDR3nt: TGTGCCAGCAGTTCCTGGGGGCAGGCTTACAATGAGCAGTTCTTC
CDR3aa: CASSSWGQAYNEQFF

v_gene: TRBV19
d_gene: NA
j_gene: TRBJ1-3
abundance: NA
CDR3nt: TGTGCCAGTAGTAAGTTTGGCAGAAGCTCTGGAAACACCATATATTTT
CDR3aa: CASSKFGRSSGNTIYF

v_gene: TRBV4-3
d_gene: TRBD1
j_gene: TRBJ1-4
abundance: NA
CDR3nt: TGCGCCAGCAGCCTAGCCCCGGACAGGGGCAGTGAAAAACTGTTTTTT
CDR3aa: CASSLAPDRGSEKLFF

v_gene: TRBV2
d_gene: NA
j_gene: TRBJ1-2
abundance: NA
CDR3nt: TGTGCCAGCAGTGAGGGCGGTTATGGCTACACCTTC
CDR3aa: CASSEGGYGYTF

v_gene: TRBV7-2
d_gene: TRBD2
j_gene: TRBJ2-7
abundance: NA
CDR3nt: TGTGCCAGCAGCCCCTCCCGGGCTAGCGGGAGGGACGAGCAGTACTTC
CDR3aa: CASSPSRASGRDEQYF

v_gene: TRBV28
d_gene: NA
j_gene: TRBJ1-6
abundance: NA
CDR3nt: TGTGCCAGCAGTTTAAAACTCTGGGGCGGTGGGTTAAGCTACGGTAATTCACCCCTCCACTTT
CDR3aa: CASSLKLWGGGLSYGNSPLHF

v_gene: TRBV18
d_gene: NA
j_gene: TRBJ2-1
abundance: once
CDR3nt: TGTGCCAGCTCACCCCAAGGGGAGCAGTTCTTC
CDR3aa: CASSPQGEQFF

v_gene: TRBV4-2
d_gene: TRBD2
j_gene: TRBJ2-1
abundance: NA
CDR3nt: TGTGCCAGCAGCACACTAGCGGAGGGATACAATGAGCAGTTCTTC
CDR3aa: CASSTLAEGYNEQFF

v_gene: TRBV7-8
d_gene: NA
j_gene: TRBJ1-4
abundance: once
CDR3nt: TGTGCCAGCAGCTTATCTGGGGCGGCGCATGAAAAACTGTTTTTT
CDR3aa: CASSLSGAAHEKLFF